This T cell receptor beta chain emerged from a study of blood T cell repertoires in COVID-19 (dated by TCRdb to between 2020 and 2021). The study in broad terms: Collaborator samples came from the United States, Italy and Spain and covered acute and convalescent phases of COVID-19. The material from the prospective study consisted of cDNA or gDNA derived from T cells, B-cell-depleted T cells, or PBMCs. Deeply sampled blood TCRbeta repertoires from subjects exposed to, actively infected with, or recovered from COVID-19 were included in the dataset. The repertoires were released in a freely available public database intended as a resource for research on the immune response to SARS-CoV-2. Samples were obtained from the ongoing ImmuneRACE study (first 160 participants) and from about 1,300 subjects provided by 6 global collaborators. The sample metadata nearly always contained a de-identified subject ID, COVID-19 status, age in years and sex. Where available, HLA class I and class II types were obtained from metadata supplied by the sample provider rather than from assay-based typing. Broader findings and caveats from the paper: How much clinical and demographic metadata was included differed by source and by participant, and the metadata was provided uncurated.

The immunoSEQ Assay, a bias-controlled multiplex PCR, was used to amplify TCRbeta CDR3 regions from genomic DNA. The paper's data handling went like this. Within the assay, amplification of reference gene primers was used to estimate how many nucleated cells each sample contained. To quantify the absolute abundance of each unique TCRbeta CDR3 rearrangement, sequence reads were collapsed and filtered. Productive Simpson clonality was computed per sample as the square root of Simpson's diversity index over productive rearrangements. Not all clones reach the TCRdb copy of this immuneACCESS table, which keeps in-frame sequences only. Checked studies attribute under half of the gap to unresolved V genes and leave the rest unexplained. V and J calls and clone size follow that table, whereas D and trimming were derived from the DNA. This sample gives about 120,000 clones in total; 75% to 90% of them show up just once. The ten top clones hold around 30% of the sample.

Each collaborating institution followed its own protocols to collect whole blood in K2EDTA tubes. Collaborator samples were shipped for TCRbeta analysis as frozen whole blood, isolated PBMCs, or DNA extracted from either sample type. From a lookup of the germline V gene (reference sequence), CDR1 and CDR2 are GTSNPN and SVGIG. The CDR3 spans 14 residues, from the cysteine through the phenylalanine. Only the CDR3 portion is preserved as DNA: 42 bases, with reading frame beginning at the first base. V ends up 6 bases short and J 0 bases short, with an unmatched junction base count of 5. For this clone: The target of this receptor is not known. Per-nucleotide qualities are absent, and no much larger clonotype sits a single base away.

The sample comprised peripheral blood. This clonotype was obtained from a man aged 65 to 85 with active or convalescent COVID-19. The chain was built from TRBV30 and TRBJ2-7; TRBD1 fits 10 bases in the junction. In nucleotide form, the sequence is TGTGCCTGTGGGGGACAGGGGCACTCCTACGAGCAGTACTTC. Its translation reads: CACGGQGHSYEQYF.